Shown below are 8 T cell receptor beta chains from a single sample sequenced in a study of OX40 agonist ivuxolimab in advanced cancers. The assay was immunoSEQ multiplex PCR, and TCRdb's table has in-frame clones only and misses some. The sample records about 110,000 clones, about 92% being singletons. Sequencing was performed on CD4+ or CD8+ T cells sorted from blood, taken in a trial of the OX40 agonist ivuxolimab. The receptors stem from an adult with an advanced solid tumor such as melanoma, head and neck, liver or kidney cancer.

The chain has TRBV5-1 and TRBJ2-1; a weak D match, TRBD1 (6 bases). Germline V gene sequence: CDR1 SGHRS, CDR2 YFSETQ. The CDR3 spans 18 residues. Trimming removed 0 bases from V and 5 bases from J, with 21 bases in between. CDR3 DNA: TGCGCCAGCAGCTTGGCCTTTCCGGGACAAACCCCACACAATGAGCAGTTCTTC. It encodes CASSLAFPGQTPHNEQFF.

This chain links TRBV18 with TRBJ2-7; D could derive from TRBD1 or TRBD2 (5 bases each). This CDR3 has 15 residues. Germline V lookup: CDR1 KGHSH, CDR2 LQKENI. The ends were cut back, 4 bases at V and 2 bases at J, with 15 bases in the middle. This CDR3 reads CASSQGTGNAYEQYF. The CDR3 DNA sequence: TGTGCCAGCTCACAAGGGACGGGGAACGCCTACGAGCAGTACTTC.

V gene TRBV7-9 combines with J gene TRBJ1-2; no definite D call. V was clipped by 3 bases and J by 0 bases, with 14 bases between them. CDR3 length: 16 amino acids. CDR1 and CDR2 from the germline V gene are SEHNR and FQNEAQ (reference sequence). CDR3 loop: CASSFGPLIANYGYTF. DNA for the CDR3: TGTGCCAGCAGCTTTGGCCCCCTCATAGCTAACTATGGCTACACCTTC. The entire variable domain, with the rest obtained from reference TRBV7-9 and TRBJ1-2, is as follows: DTGVSQNPRHKITKRGQNVTFRCDPISEHNRLYWYRQTLGQGPEFLTYFQNEAQLEKSRLLSDRFSAERPKGSFSTLEIQRTEQGDSAMYLCASSFGPLIANYGYTFGSGTRLTVV.

The V and J genes are TRBV5-1 and TRBJ1-2; no clear D gene. V dropped 5 bases and J dropped 7 bases, with 15 bases sitting between them. Germline assignment: CDR1 SGHRS and CDR2 YFSETQ. The length of the CDR3 is 13 residues. DNA for the CDR3: TGCGCCAGCAGAGAGGCACAGTTTCTTGGCTACACCTTC. This sequence encodes CASREAQFLGYTF.

This clone has just a few counts. J is TRBJ1-5 and V is TRBV7-2; the D is unclear. This CDR3 comprises 14 residues. The V end was cut by 4 bases, the J end by 3 bases, with 10 bases between. The germline V gene has CDR1 SGHTA and CDR2 FQGNSA. CDR3 loop: CASSWARLNQPQHF. The CDR3, as DNA: TGTGCCAGCAGCTGGGCACGGCTCAATCAGCCCCAGCATTTT.

The CDR3 DNA follows: TGTGCCAGCAGTCCCAAAAGCGGGAGCTCCTACAATGAGCAGTTCTTC. As protein: CASSPKSGSSYNEQFF. This sequence joins TRBV5-8 and TRBJ2-1; 8 positions match TRBD2. The CDR3 consists of 16 residues. J lost 0 bases, V lost 5 bases, and 7 bases had no gene match. Germline V gene data show CDR1 as SGHTS and CDR2 as YDEGEE.

The chain recombines TRBV7-8 with TRBJ1-5, with D perhaps TRBD1 (6 bases). The V end was cut by 3 bases, the J end by 6 bases, with 9 bases between. The CDR3 extends over 13 amino acids. CDR1 and CDR2 from the germline V gene are SGHVS and FQNEAQ. CDR3 residues: CASSFGQFQPQHF. DNA of the CDR3: TGTGCCAGCAGCTTCGGACAGTTTCAGCCCCAGCATTTT.

The chain recombines TRBV29-1 with TRBJ1-1, with D tentatively TRBD1 (5 bases). Trimming took off 8 bases at V and 3 bases at J, with 16 bases between the two ends. CDR3 length: 13 residues. Looked up from germline, CDR1 is SQVTM and CDR2 is ANQGSEA. CDR3 nucleotides: TGCAGCTCCTGGATCGGGACGGACACTGAAGCTTTCTTT. It codes for CSSWIGTDTEAFF.